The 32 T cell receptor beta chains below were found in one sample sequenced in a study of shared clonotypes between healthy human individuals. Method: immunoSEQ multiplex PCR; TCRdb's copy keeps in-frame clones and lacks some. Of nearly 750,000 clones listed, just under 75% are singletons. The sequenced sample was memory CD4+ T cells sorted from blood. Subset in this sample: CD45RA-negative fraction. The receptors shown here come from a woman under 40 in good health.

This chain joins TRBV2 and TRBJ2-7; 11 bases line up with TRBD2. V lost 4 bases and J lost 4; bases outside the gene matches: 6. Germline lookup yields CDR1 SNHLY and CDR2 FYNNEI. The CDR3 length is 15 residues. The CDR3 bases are TGTGCCAGCAGTGGGGGACTAGCGGACTGGTACGAGCAGTACTTC. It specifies CASSGGLADWYEQYF.

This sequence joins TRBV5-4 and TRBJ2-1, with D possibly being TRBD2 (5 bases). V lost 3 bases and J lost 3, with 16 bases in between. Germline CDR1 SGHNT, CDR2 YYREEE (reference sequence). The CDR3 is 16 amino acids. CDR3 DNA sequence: TGTGCCAGCAGCTCATCCGGTGCCGGGAACTACAATGAGCAGTTCTTC. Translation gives CASSSSGAGNYNEQFF.

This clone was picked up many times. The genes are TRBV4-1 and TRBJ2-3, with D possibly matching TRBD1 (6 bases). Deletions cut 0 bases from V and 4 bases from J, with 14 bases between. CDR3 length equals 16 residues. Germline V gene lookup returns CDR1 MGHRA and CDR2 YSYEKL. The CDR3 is CASSQEWAGVPDTQYF. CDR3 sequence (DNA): TGCGCCAGCAGCCAAGAGTGGGCAGGGGTCCCAGATACGCAGTATTTT.

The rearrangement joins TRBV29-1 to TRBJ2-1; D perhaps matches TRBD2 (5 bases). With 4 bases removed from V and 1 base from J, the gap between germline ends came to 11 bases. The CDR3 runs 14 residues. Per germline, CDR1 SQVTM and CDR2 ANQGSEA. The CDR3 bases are TGCAGCGTTGGAGGGCGGCTATCCTACAATGAGCAGTTCTTC. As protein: CSVGGRLSYNEQFF.

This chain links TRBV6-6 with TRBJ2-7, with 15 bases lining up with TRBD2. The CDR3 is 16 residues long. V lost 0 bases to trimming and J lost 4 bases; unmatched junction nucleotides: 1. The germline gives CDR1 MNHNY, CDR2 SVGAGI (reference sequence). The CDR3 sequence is CASSYSGLAGGYEQYF. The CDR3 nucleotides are TGTGCCAGCAGTTACTCAGGACTAGCGGGAGGGTACGAGCAGTACTTC.

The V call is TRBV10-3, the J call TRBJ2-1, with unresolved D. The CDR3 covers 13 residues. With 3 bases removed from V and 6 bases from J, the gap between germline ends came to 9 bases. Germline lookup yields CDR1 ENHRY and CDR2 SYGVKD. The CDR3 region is CAISELSGNEQFF. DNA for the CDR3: TGTGCCATCAGTGAACTGTCGGGCAATGAGCAGTTCTTC.

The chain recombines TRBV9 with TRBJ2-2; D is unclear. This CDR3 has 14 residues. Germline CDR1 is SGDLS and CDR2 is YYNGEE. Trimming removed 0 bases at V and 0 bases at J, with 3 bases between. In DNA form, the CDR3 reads TGTGCCAGCAGCGTAGGTACGAACACCGGGGAGCTGTTTTTT. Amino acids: CASSVGTNTGELFF.

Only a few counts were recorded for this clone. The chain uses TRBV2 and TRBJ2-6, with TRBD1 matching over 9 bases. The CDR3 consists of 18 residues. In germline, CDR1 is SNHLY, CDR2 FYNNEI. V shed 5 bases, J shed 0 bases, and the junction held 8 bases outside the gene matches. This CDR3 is CASSQTGTGFSGANVLTF. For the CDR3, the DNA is TGTGCCAGCAGTCAGACCGGGACAGGGTTCTCTGGGGCCAACGTCCTGACTTTC.

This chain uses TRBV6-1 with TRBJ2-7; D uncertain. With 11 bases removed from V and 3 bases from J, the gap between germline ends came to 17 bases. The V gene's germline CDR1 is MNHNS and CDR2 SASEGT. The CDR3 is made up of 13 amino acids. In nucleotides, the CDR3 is TGTGCCTCCCACCCGGGCGGTGACTACGAGCAGTACTTC. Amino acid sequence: CASHPGGDYEQYF.

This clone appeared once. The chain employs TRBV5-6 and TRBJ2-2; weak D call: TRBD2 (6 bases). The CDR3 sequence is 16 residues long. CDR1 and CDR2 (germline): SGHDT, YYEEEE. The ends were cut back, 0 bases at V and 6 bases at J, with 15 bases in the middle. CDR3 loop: CASSLDIGSLPGELFF. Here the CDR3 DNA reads TGTGCCAGCAGCTTGGATATCGGGAGTCTCCCCGGGGAGCTGTTTTTT.

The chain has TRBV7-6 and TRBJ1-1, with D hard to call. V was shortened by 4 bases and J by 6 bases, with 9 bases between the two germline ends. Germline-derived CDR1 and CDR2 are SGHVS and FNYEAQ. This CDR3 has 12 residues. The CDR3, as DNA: TGTGCCAGCAGCTCTTTCCCCGCTGAAGCTTTCTTT. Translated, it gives CASSSFPAEAFF.

The CDR3 reads CAWNRDGADTQYF. CDR3 DNA sequence: TGTGCCTGGAACAGGGACGGGGCAGATACGCAGTATTTT. This chain uses TRBV30 with TRBJ2-3; TRBD1 is a possible D gene (6 bases). V lost 4 bases, J lost 4 bases, and 12 bases lay in between. From germline, CDR1 is GTSNPN and CDR2 SVGIG (reference sequence). CDR3 length: 13 residues. Full variable domain (missing parts from reference TRBV30 and TRBJ2-3): SQTIHQWPATLVQPVGSPLSLECTVEGTSNPNLYWYRQAAGRGLQLLFYSVGIGQISSEVPQNLSASRPQDRQFILSSKKLLLSDSGFYLCAWNRDGADTQYFGPGTRLTVL.

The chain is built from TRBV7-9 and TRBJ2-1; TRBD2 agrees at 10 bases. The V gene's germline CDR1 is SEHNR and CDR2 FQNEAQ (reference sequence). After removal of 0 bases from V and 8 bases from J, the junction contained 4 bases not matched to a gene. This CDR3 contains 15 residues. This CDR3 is CASSLALAGVYEQFF. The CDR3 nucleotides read TGTGCCAGCAGCTTAGCGCTAGCGGGAGTATATGAGCAGTTCTTC.

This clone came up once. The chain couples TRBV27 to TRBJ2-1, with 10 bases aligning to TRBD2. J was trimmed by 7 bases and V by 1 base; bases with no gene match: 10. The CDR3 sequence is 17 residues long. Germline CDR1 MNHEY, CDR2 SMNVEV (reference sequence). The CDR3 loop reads CASSLLGLAGVANEQFF. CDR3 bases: TGTGCCAGCAGTTTATTAGGGCTAGCGGGAGTAGCGAATGAGCAGTTCTTC.

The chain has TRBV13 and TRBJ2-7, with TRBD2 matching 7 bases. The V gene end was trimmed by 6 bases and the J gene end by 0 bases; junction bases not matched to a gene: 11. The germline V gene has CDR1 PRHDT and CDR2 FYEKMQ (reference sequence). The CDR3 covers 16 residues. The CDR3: CASRKYQAGSSYEQYF. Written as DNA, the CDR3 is TGTGCCAGCAGAAAATACCAAGCGGGGAGCTCCTACGAGCAGTACTTC.

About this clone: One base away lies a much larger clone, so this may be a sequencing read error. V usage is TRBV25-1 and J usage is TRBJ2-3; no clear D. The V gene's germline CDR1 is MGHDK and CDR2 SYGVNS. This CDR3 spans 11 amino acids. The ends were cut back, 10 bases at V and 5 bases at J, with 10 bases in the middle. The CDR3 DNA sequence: TGTGCCACACAACTCATAGATACGCAGTATTTT. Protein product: CATQLIDTQYF.

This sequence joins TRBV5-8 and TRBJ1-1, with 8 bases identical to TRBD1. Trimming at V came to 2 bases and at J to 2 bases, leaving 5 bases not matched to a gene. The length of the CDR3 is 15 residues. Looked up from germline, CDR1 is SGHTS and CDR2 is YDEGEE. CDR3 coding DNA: TGTGCCAGCAGCTTACAGGGGGTCCTTAACACTGAAGCTTTCTTT. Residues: CASSLQGVLNTEAFF.

The CDR3 reads CASSFQGNYGYTF. For the CDR3, the DNA is TGTGCCAGCAGTTTTCAGGGGAACTATGGCTACACCTTC. The chain employs TRBV28 and TRBJ1-2, with a weak D call TRBD1 (6 bases). The germline V and J ends were trimmed by 3 bases and 2 bases, with 7 bases remaining between them. From germline, CDR1 is MDHEN and CDR2 SYDVKM. CDR3 length equals 13 residues.

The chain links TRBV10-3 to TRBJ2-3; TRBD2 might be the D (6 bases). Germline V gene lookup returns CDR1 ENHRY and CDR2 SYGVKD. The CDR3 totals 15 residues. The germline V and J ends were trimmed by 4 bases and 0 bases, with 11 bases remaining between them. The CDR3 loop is CAISVAGQSTDTQYF. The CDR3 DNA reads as TGTGCCATCAGTGTGGCGGGGCAAAGCACAGATACGCAGTATTTT.

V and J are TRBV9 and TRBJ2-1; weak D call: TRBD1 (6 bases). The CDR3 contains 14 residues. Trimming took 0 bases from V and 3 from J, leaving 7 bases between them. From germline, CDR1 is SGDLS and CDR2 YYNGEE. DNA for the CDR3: TGTGCCAGCAGCGTAGGGGGGCTCTACAATGAGCAGTTCTTC. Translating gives CASSVGGLYNEQFF.

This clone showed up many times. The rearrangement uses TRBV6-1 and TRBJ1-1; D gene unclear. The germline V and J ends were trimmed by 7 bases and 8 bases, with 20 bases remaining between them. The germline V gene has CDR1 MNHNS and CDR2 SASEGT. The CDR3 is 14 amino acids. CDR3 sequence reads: CASKTQPDRAEAFF. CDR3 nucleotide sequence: TGTGCCAGCAAAACCCAGCCAGACCGGGCAGAAGCTTTCTTT.

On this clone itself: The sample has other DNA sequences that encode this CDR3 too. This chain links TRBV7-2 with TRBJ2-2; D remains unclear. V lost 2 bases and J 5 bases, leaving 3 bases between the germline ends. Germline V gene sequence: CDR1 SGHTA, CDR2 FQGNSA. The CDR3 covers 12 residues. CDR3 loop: CASSLRTGELFF. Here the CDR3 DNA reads TGTGCCAGCAGCTTAAGAACCGGGGAGCTGTTTTTT.

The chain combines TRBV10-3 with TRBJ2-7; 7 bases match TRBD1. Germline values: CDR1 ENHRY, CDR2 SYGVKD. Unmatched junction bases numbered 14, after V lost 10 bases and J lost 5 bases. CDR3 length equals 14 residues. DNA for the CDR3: TGTGCCACTCTTCAGTCGGACAGGACCAACGAGCAGTACTTC. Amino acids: CATLQSDRTNEQYF.

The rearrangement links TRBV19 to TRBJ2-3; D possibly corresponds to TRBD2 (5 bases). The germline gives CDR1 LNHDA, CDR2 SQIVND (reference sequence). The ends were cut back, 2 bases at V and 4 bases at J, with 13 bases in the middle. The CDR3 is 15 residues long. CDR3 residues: CASSIKGGGPDTQYF. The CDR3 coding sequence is TGTGCCAGTAGTATAAAAGGAGGAGGACCAGATACGCAGTATTTT. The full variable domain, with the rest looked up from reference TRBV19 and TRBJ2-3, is DGGITQSPKYLFRKEGQNVTLSCEQNLNHDAMYWYRQDPGQGLRLIYYSQIVNDFQKGDIAEGYSVSREKKESFPLTVTSAQKNPTAFYLCASSIKGGGPDTQYFGPGTRLTVL.

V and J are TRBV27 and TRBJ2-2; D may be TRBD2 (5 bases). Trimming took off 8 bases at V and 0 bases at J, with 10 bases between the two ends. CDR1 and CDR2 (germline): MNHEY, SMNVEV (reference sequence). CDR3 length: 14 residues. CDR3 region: CASVWGANTGELFF. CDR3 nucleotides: TGTGCCAGCGTATGGGGAGCGAACACCGGGGAGCTGTTTTTT.

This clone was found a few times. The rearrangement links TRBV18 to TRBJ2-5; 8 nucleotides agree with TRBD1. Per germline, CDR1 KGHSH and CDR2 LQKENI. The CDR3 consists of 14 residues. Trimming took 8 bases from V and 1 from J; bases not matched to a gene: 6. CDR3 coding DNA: TGTGCCAGCCAACAGGGGGGCGGCCAAGAGACCCAGTACTTC. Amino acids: CASQQGGGQETQYF.

CDR3 sequence reads: CASSELGGRASGELFF. The CDR3 DNA reads as TGTGCCAGCAGTGAATTGGGCGGGAGGGCCAGTGGGGAGCTGTTTTTT. The chain combines TRBV2 with TRBJ2-2; TRBD2 agrees at 9 bases. With 2 bases clipped from V and 8 bases from J, the junction kept 9 bases outside the gene matches. This CDR3 region has 16 residues. Germline loops: CDR1 SNHLY, CDR2 FYNNEI.

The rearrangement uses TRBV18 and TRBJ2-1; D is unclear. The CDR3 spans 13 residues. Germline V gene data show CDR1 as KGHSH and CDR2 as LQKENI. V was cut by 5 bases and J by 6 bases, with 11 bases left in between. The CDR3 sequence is CASSVGFSNEQFF. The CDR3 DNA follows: TGTGCCAGCTCAGTTGGTTTCAGCAATGAGCAGTTCTTC.

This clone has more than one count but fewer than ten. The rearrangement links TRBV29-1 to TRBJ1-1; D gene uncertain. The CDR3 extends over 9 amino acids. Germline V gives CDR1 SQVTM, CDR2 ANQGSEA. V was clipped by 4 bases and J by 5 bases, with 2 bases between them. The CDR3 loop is CSVGTEAFF. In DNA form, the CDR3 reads TGCAGCGTTGGTACTGAAGCTTTCTTT.

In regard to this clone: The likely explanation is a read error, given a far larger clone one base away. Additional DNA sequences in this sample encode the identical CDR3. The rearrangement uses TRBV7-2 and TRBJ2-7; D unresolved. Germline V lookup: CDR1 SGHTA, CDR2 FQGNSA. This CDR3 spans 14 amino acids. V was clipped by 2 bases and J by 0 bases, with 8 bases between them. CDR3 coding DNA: TGTGCCAGCAGCTTACAGCGCGACTCCTACGAGCAGTACTTC. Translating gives CASSLQRDSYEQYF.

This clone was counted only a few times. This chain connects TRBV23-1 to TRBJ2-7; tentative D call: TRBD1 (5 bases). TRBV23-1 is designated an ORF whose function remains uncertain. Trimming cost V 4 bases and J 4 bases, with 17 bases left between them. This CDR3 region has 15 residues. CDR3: CASSLPDTATYEQYF. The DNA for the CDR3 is TGCGCCAGCAGTCTCCCGGACACCGCCACTTACGAGCAGTACTTC.

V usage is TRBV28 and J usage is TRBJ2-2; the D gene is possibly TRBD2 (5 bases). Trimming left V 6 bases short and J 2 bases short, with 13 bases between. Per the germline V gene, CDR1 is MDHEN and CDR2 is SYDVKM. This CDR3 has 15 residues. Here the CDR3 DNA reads TGTGCCAGCAGCCCTGGACTTTTAAACACCGGGGAGCTGTTTTTT. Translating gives CASSPGLLNTGELFF. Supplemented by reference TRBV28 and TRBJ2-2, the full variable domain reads DVKVTQSSRYLVKRTGEKVFLECVQDMDHENMFWYRQDPGLGLRLIYFSYDVKMKEKGDIPEGYSVSREKKERFSLILESASTNQTSMYLCASSPGLLNTGELFFGEGSRLTVL.